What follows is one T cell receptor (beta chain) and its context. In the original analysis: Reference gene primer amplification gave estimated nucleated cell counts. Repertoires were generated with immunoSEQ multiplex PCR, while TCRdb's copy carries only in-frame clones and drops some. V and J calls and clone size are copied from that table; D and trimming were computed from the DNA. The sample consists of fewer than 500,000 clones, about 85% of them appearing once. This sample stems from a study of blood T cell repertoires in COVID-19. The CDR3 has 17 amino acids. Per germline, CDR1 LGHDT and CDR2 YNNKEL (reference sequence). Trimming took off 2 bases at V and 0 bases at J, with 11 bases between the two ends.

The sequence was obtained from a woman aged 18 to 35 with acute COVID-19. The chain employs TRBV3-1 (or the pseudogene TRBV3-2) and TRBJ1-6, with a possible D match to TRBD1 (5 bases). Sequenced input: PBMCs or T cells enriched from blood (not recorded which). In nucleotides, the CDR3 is TGTGCCAGCAGCCAAAGTGCCGACAGCTCCTATAATTCACCCCTCCACTTT. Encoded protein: CASSQSADSSYNSPLHF.